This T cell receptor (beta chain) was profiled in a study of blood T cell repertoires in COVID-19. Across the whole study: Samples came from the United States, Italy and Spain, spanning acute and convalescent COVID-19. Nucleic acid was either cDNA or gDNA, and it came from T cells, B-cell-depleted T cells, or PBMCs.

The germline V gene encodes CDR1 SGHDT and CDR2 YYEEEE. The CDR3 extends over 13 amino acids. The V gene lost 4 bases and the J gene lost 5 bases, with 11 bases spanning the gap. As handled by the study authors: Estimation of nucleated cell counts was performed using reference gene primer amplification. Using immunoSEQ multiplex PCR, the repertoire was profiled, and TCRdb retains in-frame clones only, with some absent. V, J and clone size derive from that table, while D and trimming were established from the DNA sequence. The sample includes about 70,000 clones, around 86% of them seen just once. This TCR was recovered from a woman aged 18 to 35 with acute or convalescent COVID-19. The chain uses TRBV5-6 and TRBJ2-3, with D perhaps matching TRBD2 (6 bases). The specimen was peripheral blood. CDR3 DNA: TGTGCCAGCAGCGATGCCGGGGGAGATACGCAGTATTTT. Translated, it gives CASSDAGGDTQYF.